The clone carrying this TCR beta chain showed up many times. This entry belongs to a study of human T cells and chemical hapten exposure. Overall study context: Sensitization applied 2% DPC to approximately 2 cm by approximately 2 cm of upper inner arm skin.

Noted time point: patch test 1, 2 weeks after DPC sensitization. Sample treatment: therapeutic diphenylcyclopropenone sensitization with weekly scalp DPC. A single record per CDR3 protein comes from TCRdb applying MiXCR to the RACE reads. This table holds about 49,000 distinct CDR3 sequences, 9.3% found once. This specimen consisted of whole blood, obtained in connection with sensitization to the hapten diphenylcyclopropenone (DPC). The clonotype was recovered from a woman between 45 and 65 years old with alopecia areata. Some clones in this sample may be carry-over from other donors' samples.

CDR3 nucleotide sequence: TGTGCCAGCCTCCAGGCGGGAACGGATACGCAGTATTTT. Amino acid sequence: CASLQAGTDTQYF. This chain connects TRBV5-6 to TRBJ2-3; perhaps TRBD2 as D (6 bases). Germline assignment: CDR1 SGHDT and CDR2 YYEEEE. Trimming left V 7 bases short and J 6 bases short, with 15 bases between. The CDR3 contains 13 residues. The full variable domain, in which reference TRBV5-6 and TRBJ2-3 provide the parts outside the CDR3, is DAGVTQSPTHLIKTRGQQVTLRCSPKSGHDTVSWYQQALGQGPQFIFQYYEEEERQRGNFPDRFSGHQFPNYSSELNVNALLLGDSALYLCASLQAGTDTQYFGPGTRLTVL.